The entry below describes one TCR beta chain. Its specificity is unknown. The data belong to a study of cytomegalovirus exposure and HLA in healthy donors. Study-wide findings and caveats: Accurate prediction of HLA-A and HLA-B alleles (for most subjects) was reportedly achieved from TCR beta sequences.

The PCR contained 60 Vbeta and 13 Jbeta primers. Sequencing was performed with immunoSEQ multiplex PCR; in TCRdb, only in-frame clones are kept and a portion is missing. There are 120,000 to 150,000 clones in the sample; roughly 62% occur only once, and 4% to 5.5% lies in the top ten. Input material: PBMCs. The clonotype originates from a man aged 60 to 69 in good health and CMV-seronegative.

The CDR3 bases are TGTGCCAGCAGCCCCACCCGGACAGTCGACGGCTACACCTTC. Translating gives CASSPTRTVDGYTF. The chain is built from TRBV4-2 and TRBJ1-2, with D possibly being TRBD1 (6 bases). The CDR3 is 14 residues long. CDR1 is LGHNA, CDR2 YNFKEQ, per germline. The ends were cut back, 4 bases at V and 8 bases at J, with 17 bases in the middle.